The 20 T cell receptor beta chains listed next were all sequenced from one sample in a study of cytomegalovirus exposure and HLA in healthy donors. PCR primers comprised 60 Vbeta and 13 Jbeta primers. Repertoires were generated with immunoSEQ multiplex PCR, while TCRdb's copy carries only in-frame clones and drops some. The data hold approximately 190,000 clones, with over 70% observed a single time. The specimen sequenced was PBMCs. Receptors were obtained from a middle-aged man in good health and CMV-seronegative.

The chain couples TRBV30 to TRBJ2-5; D call uncertain. V was trimmed by 4 bases and J by 1 base, leaving 7 bases between them. CDR1 is GTSNPN and CDR2 is SVGIG in the germline V gene (reference sequence). The CDR3 runs to 12 residues. CDR3 DNA: TGTGCCTGGACCGGCGGCCAAGAGACCCAGTACTTC. It translates to CAWTGGQETQYF.

The rearrangement uses TRBV4-1 and TRBJ2-7; D not resolved. Trimming left V 4 bases short and J 4 bases short, with 11 bases between. The length of the CDR3 is 13 residues. CDR1 is MGHRA and CDR2 is YSYEKL in the germline V gene. CDR3 sequence: CASSLVPRYEQYF. The CDR3 nucleotides read TGCGCCAGCAGCCTTGTGCCGAGATACGAGCAGTACTTC.

V usage is TRBV7-9 and J usage is TRBJ1-6, with 7 bases aligning to TRBD1. CDR1 and CDR2 (germline): SEHNR, FQNEAQ (reference sequence). The CDR3 spans 15 residues. V shed 5 bases and J 7 bases; nucleotides not matched to a gene: 8. Written as DNA, the CDR3 is TGTGCCAGCAGCATCCCCGGGACAGCGAATTCACCCCTCCACTTT. Its protein is CASSIPGTANSPLHF.

With respect to this clone: At one end, the junction sequence differs from germline, possibly due to a read error. This CDR3 is also generated by other DNA sequences in the sample. The genes are TRBV27 and TRBJ2-6; D is uncertain. In germline, CDR1 is MNHEY, CDR2 SMNVEV (reference sequence). This CDR3 is 13 amino acids long. The CDR3 region is CASSISGANVLTF. The CDR3 region has the DNA TGTGCCAGCAGTATATCTGGGGCCAACGTCCTGACTTTC.

This clone was found once. Germline is not matched at one junction end, which may reflect a read error. This chain joins TRBV7-9 and TRBJ2-2, with D possibly TRBD2 on 7 matching bases. The CDR3 is made up of 17 amino acids. Per the germline V gene, CDR1 is SEHNR and CDR2 is FQNEAQ (reference sequence). CDR3 residues: CSSSPQRGGSNTGELFF. Written as DNA, the CDR3 is TGTTCCAGCAGCCCCCAGAGGGGGGGCAGTAACACCGGGGAGCTGTTTTTT.

This clone was counted once. The V and J genes are TRBV18 and TRBJ2-1; 10 positions match TRBD2. Germline assignment: CDR1 KGHSH and CDR2 LQKENI. Germline trimming cut 3 bases from V and 6 bases from J; bases unmatched to any gene: 14. This CDR3 comprises 18 residues. The CDR3 DNA sequence: TGTGCCAGCTCACCCTCAGAAAGCGGGGGGGCCGGGGGCAATGAGCAGTTCTTC. Translation gives CASSPSESGGAGGNEQFF.

V and J are TRBV27 and TRBJ2-3; 12 bases are a match to TRBD1. V trimming: 5 bases; J trimming: 4 bases; junction bases outside the gene matches: 4. The CDR3 consists of 15 residues. The germline V gene has CDR1 MNHEY and CDR2 SMNVEV (reference sequence). Here the CDR3 reads CASSPGTGGSDTQYF. Written as DNA, the CDR3 is TGTGCCAGCAGTCCCGGGACAGGGGGCTCAGATACGCAGTATTTT.

The genes are TRBV19 and TRBJ2-5, with a tentative D call TRBD1 (5 bases). The end of the DNA is better explained by TRBJ2-7, so the J call may be wrong. CDR3 length: 13 residues. Germline CDR1 is LNHDA and CDR2 is SQIVND (reference sequence). The CDR3: CASRTRDSYEQYF. CDR3 bases: TGTGCCAGTCGTACCAGGGACTCCTACGAGCAGTACTTC.

The chain combines TRBV4-3 with TRBJ2-1; 10 nucleotides align to TRBD1. The CDR3 runs to 15 residues. J lost 9 bases, V lost 4 bases, and 9 bases had no gene match. Germline CDR1 and CDR2: LGHNA and YSLEER. The CDR3 nucleotides are TGCGCCAGCAGCCGAGCCGGGACAGGGGATTTTGAGCAGTTCTTC. It codes for CASSRAGTGDFEQFF.

V is TRBV15 and J is TRBJ1-5; possibly TRBD1 for D (6 bases). The CDR3 has 16 amino acids. Germline V gives CDR1 LNHNV, CDR2 YYDKDF (reference sequence). Deletions cut 3 bases from V and 2 bases from J, with 14 bases between. The CDR3 reads CATSSLQGVRNQPQHF. CDR3 DNA: TGTGCCACCAGCAGCTTACAGGGCGTACGCAATCAGCCCCAGCATTTT.

This clone came up once. The gene calls are TRBV7-8 and TRBJ1-1; 8 bases match TRBD1. The J segment lost 4 bases and the V segment lost 5 bases, leaving 6 bases of the junction unmatched. The CDR3 is 14 residues long. Germline V gene data show CDR1 as SGHVS and CDR2 as FQNEAQ. The DNA of the CDR3 is TGTGCCAGCAGCGGACAGGGACAGAGCACTGAAGCTTTCTTT. Translating gives CASSGQGQSTEAFF.

This chain links TRBV7-2 with TRBJ2-5; D is ambiguous. Germline V gene data show CDR1 as SGHTA and CDR2 as FQGNSA. The CDR3 has 14 residues. The ends were cut back, 7 bases at V and 2 bases at J, with 14 bases in the middle. The CDR3 here is CASTPVTEQETQYF. The CDR3 DNA reads as TGTGCCAGCACCCCCGTCACAGAACAAGAGACCCAGTACTTC.

The V call is TRBV9, the J call TRBJ1-6, with 12 positions matching TRBD1. Germline V CDR1 and CDR2: SGDLS, YYNGEE. V lost 4 bases and J lost 10; bases outside the gene matches: 6. The CDR3 has 15 amino acids. In DNA, the CDR3 is TGTGCCAGCAGCAGAGGGACAGGGGGCGAATCACCCCTCCACTTT. Translation: CASSRGTGGESPLHF.

The chain couples TRBV10-2 to TRBJ2-7; 12 bases map to TRBD1. This CDR3 region has 15 residues. V gave up 6 bases and J gave up 3 bases; unmatched junction bases: 6. Germline values: CDR1 WSHSY, CDR2 SAAADI. CDR3 coding DNA: TGCGCCAGCAGCTCCGGGACAGGGGGCTTCTACGAGCAGTACTTC. Its translation is CASSSGTGGFYEQYF.

This clone occurred once. CDR3 DNA: TGCGCCAGCAGCCCCTTGACAGGGTTCCTCTACGAGCAGTACTTC. It codes for CASSPLTGFLYEQYF. V gene TRBV4-1 combines with J gene TRBJ2-7, with 7 bases fitting TRBD1. V shed 4 bases and J 3 bases; nucleotides not matched to a gene: 9. This CDR3 comprises 15 residues. From germline, CDR1 is MGHRA and CDR2 YSYEKL.

V is TRBV27 and J is TRBJ2-1, with D perhaps TRBD2 (6 bases). CDR1 MNHEY and CDR2 SMNVEV come from the germline V gene (reference sequence). Trimming pared 5 bases from V and 9 bases from J, leaving 23 bases between. CDR3 length: 16 residues. The CDR3 protein is CASSLMGGGGMGEQFF. The CDR3 DNA reads as TGTGCCAGCAGTCTAATGGGAGGCGGAGGGATGGGTGAGCAGTTCTTC.

This clone has only one observation. This chain connects TRBV5-1 to TRBJ2-1, with TRBD2 as a possible D gene (5 bases). This CDR3 is 12 amino acids long. Trimming stripped 2 bases from V and 10 bases from J, with 10 bases between. Germline V gene sequence: CDR1 SGHRS, CDR2 YFSETQ. The chain's CDR3 is CASSLGGPEQFF. The CDR3 coding sequence is TGCGCCAGCAGCTTAGGAGGTCCAGAGCAGTTCTTC.

This clone was picked up a small number of times. A junction boundary mismatches the germline segment, possibly from a read error. The chain links TRBV7-9 to TRBJ1-6, with D possibly matching TRBD1 (5 bases). The CDR3 is 18 amino acids. Germline CDR1 reads SEHNR; CDR2 reads FQNEAQ (reference sequence). CDR3 bases: TGTTCCAGCAGCTTACCTTCGGGGGAGGACTCCTATAATTCACCCCTCCACTTT. This sequence encodes CSSSLPSGEDSYNSPLHF.

The chain combines TRBV6-1 with TRBJ2-2, with TRBD2 matching 9 bases. The CDR3 length is 15 residues. Germline V gives CDR1 MNHNS, CDR2 SASEGT. V shed 7 bases and J 0 bases; nucleotides not matched to a gene: 3. The CDR3: CASIAGGPNTGELFF. DNA of the CDR3: TGTGCCAGCATTGCGGGGGGGCCGAACACCGGGGAGCTGTTTTTT.

This clone came up a few times. A far larger clone is a single base away, which makes a read error likely. The sample has other DNA sequences that encode this CDR3 too. This chain links TRBV7-2 with TRBJ1-2; no reliable D call. The CDR3 is 14 amino acids. The V and J ends lost 5 bases and 8 bases respectively, with 18 bases between them. Germline values: CDR1 SGHTA, CDR2 FQGNSA. The CDR3 DNA sequence: TGTGCCAGCAGCCAATCTATTCAGACTCGGGGCTACACCTTC. It is translated as CASSQSIQTRGYTF. Combining the CDR3 with reference TRBV7-2 and TRBJ1-2 gives the whole variable domain GAGVSQSPSNKVTEKGKDVELRCDPISGHTALYWYRQSLGQGLEFLIYFQGNSAPDKSGLPSDRFSAERTGGSVSTLTIQRTQQEDSAVYLCASSQSIQTRGYTFGSGTRLTVV.